The 30 T cell receptor beta chains listed next were all sequenced from one sample in a study of blood T cell repertoires in COVID-19. Clones were sequenced by immunoSEQ multiplex PCR, and TCRdb holds only the in-frame ones, with some missing. The repertoire holds some 71,000 clones, with about nine tenths as singletons. The sample consisted of peripheral blood. The receptors were gathered from a woman younger than 30 with acute or convalescent COVID-19.

This clone was detected only a few times. This chain links TRBV30 with TRBJ1-2; D possibly corresponds to TRBD1 (5 bases). Germline V gene sequence: CDR1 GTSNPN, CDR2 SVGIG (reference sequence). The ends were cut back, 0 bases at V and 4 bases at J, with 12 bases in the middle. This CDR3 spans 14 amino acids. The DNA of the CDR3 is TGTGCCTGGAGTGTTGGGGCAGGGTCCTATGGCTACACCTTC. Encoded protein: CAWSVGAGSYGYTF.

This chain joins TRBV7-2 and TRBJ2-3; D perhaps matches TRBD1 (6 bases). The CDR3 runs to 17 residues. Trimming cost V 5 bases and J 6 bases, with 24 bases left between them. Germline-derived CDR1 and CDR2 are SGHTA and FQGNSA. The CDR3 region has the DNA TGTGCCAGCAGCGCCCGCATATATCAGGACAGCCGGGATACGCAGTATTTT. It encodes CASSARIYQDSRDTQYF.

The V gene is TRBV6-1, the J gene TRBJ1-6; the D is unclear. The V end lost 1 base, the J end lost 9 bases, and 13 bases lay between the germline ends. CDR1 is MNHNS and CDR2 is SASEGT in the germline V gene. CDR3 length equals 15 residues. The chain's CDR3 is CASSEEGARSSPLHF. CDR3 nucleotide sequence: TGTGCCAGCAGTGAAGAAGGTGCGAGGAGTTCACCCCTCCACTTT.

V is TRBV7-2 and J is TRBJ1-5, with TRBD1 matching 7 bases. CDR1 and CDR2 (germline): SGHTA, FQGNSA. The CDR3 is 15 amino acids. With V trimmed by 4 bases and J by 4 bases, 7 bases remained unmatched. The CDR3 nucleotides are TGTGCCAGCAGCTCGACAGGGTGGGGGAATCAGCCCCAGCATTTT. It is translated as CASSSTGWGNQPQHF.

The V call is TRBV6-1, the J call TRBJ1-5; unclear D gene. V was pared by 0 bases and J by 5 bases, with 14 bases between. Germline-derived CDR1 and CDR2 are MNHNS and SASEGT. The CDR3 consists of 16 residues. CDR3 protein: CASSEARAATYQPQHF. The CDR3 DNA reads TGTGCCAGCAGTGAAGCGCGCGCGGCCACCTATCAGCCCCAGCATTTT.

In this sample, this clone turned up a few times. V and J are TRBV5-1 and TRBJ2-1, with TRBD2 matching over 9 bases. The junction had 1 base not matched to a gene; V was cut back by 2 bases and J by 7 bases. The CDR3 extends over 13 amino acids. Per the germline V gene, CDR1 is SGHRS and CDR2 is YFSETQ. The chain's CDR3 is CASSFTSGNEQFF. As DNA, the CDR3 is TGCGCCAGCAGCTTCACTAGCGGGAATGAGCAGTTCTTC.

V and J are TRBV6-1 and TRBJ2-7, with a weak D call TRBD1 (6 bases). CDR1 and CDR2 from the germline V gene are MNHNS and SASEGT. The CDR3 covers 17 residues. Trimming shortened V by 2 bases and J by 6 bases, and 23 bases separated the two germline ends. CDR3 bases: TGTGCCAGCAGTGAACGCACAGGGTACAAGACCGCCATCGAGCAGTACTTC. It yields the protein CASSERTGYKTAIEQYF.

CDR3 in amino acids: CASSQFRGLWYEQYF. DNA of the CDR3: TGTGCCAGCAGCCAATTTCGAGGATTGTGGTACGAGCAGTACTTC. The chain carries TRBV14 and TRBJ2-7; D is unresolved. The germline V and J ends were trimmed by 2 bases and 4 bases, with 15 bases remaining between them. CDR3 size: 15 residues. Germline V gene data show CDR1 as SGHDN and CDR2 as FVKESK.

The rearrangement links TRBV2 to TRBJ2-1; 11 bases line up with TRBD2. The germline gives CDR1 SNHLY, CDR2 FYNNEI. CDR3 length: 18 residues. V trimming: 7 bases; J trimming: 0 bases; junction bases outside the gene matches: 11. Written as DNA, the CDR3 is TGTGCCAGCATAGGGCTAGCGGGGGGCCTCGGCTCCTACAATGAGCAGTTCTTC. Encoded protein: CASIGLAGGLGSYNEQFF.

The chain joins TRBV27 to TRBJ2-7; TRBD2 matches 7 bases. Per germline, CDR1 MNHEY and CDR2 SMNVEV (reference sequence). This CDR3 has 12 amino acids. Trimming cost V 6 bases and J 4 bases; bases outside gene matches: 3. CDR3 in amino acids: CASRTGGYEQYF. CDR3 nucleotide sequence: TGTGCCAGCAGAACCGGGGGGTACGAGCAGTACTTC.

This clone was found once. The V and J genes are TRBV30 and TRBJ1-4, with a weak D call TRBD1 (5 bases). V lost 1 base, J lost 10 bases, and 10 bases lay in between. From germline, CDR1 is GTSNPN and CDR2 SVGIG (reference sequence). The CDR3 runs 12 residues. CDR3 protein: CAWSARVGKLFF. CDR3 in DNA: TGTGCCTGGAGTGCCAGGGTAGGAAAACTGTTTTTT.

The V call is TRBV9, the J call TRBJ2-1; D call uncertain. V was clipped by 0 bases and J by 3 bases, with 4 bases between them. Germline values: CDR1 SGDLS, CDR2 YYNGEE. This CDR3 region has 13 residues. CDR3 residues: CASSVGVYNEQFF. The CDR3 coding sequence is TGTGCCAGCAGCGTAGGCGTCTACAATGAGCAGTTCTTC.

The chain joins TRBV7-9 to TRBJ1-2; 11 nucleotides line up with TRBD1. The CDR3 is made up of 14 amino acids. The trim removed 4 bases at V and 7 bases at J, leaving 5 bases unmatched. Germline V gives CDR1 SEHNR, CDR2 FQNEAQ (reference sequence). The CDR3 sequence is CASSSDRGRIGYTF. The DNA of the CDR3 is TGTGCCAGCAGCTCGGACAGGGGGCGCATTGGCTACACCTTC.

V is TRBV6-2 or TRBV6-3 and J is TRBJ1-2; the D gene is possibly TRBD1 (5 bases). V was clipped by 5 bases and J by 7 bases, with 8 bases between them. The CDR3 runs 11 residues. Germline-derived CDR1 and CDR2 are MNHEY and SVGEGT. CDR3 in DNA: TGTGCCAGCAGTCAGGGTGGTGGCTACACCTTC. Translating it yields CASSQGGGYTF.

CDR3 sequence reads: CASSLDREPYGYTF. Written as DNA, the CDR3 is TGTGCCAGCAGCTTAGACAGGGAACCCTATGGCTACACCTTC. This chain uses TRBV12-1 with TRBJ1-2; TRBD1, the table's D call, lacks a check against the DNA. TRBV12-1 is flagged as a pseudogene. The CDR3 sequence is 14 residues long.

The DNA of the CDR3 is TGTGCCAGCAGTGATAGGCGGAGTAATGAAAAACTGTTTTTT. It is translated as CASSDRRSNEKLFF. The V gene is TRBV6-1, the J gene TRBJ1-4; D is undetermined. The V end lost 3 bases, the J end lost 4 bases, and 9 bases lay between the germline ends. The CDR3 runs 14 residues. Germline V gene lookup returns CDR1 MNHNS and CDR2 SASEGT.

This clone was counted only a few times. This sequence joins TRBV2 and TRBJ2-5; 7 bases line up with TRBD2. The CDR3 sequence is 15 residues long. Trimming cost V 0 bases and J 1 base; bases outside gene matches: 2. Germline V lookup: CDR1 SNHLY, CDR2 FYNNEI. As DNA, the CDR3 is TGTGCCAGCAGTGAAGCGCGCGGGGGCCAAGAGACCCAGTACTTC. Amino acid sequence: CASSEARGGQETQYF. Looking up the rest from reference TRBV2 and TRBJ2-5 gives the full variable domain: EPEVTQTPSHQVTQMGQEVILRCVPISNHLYFYWYRQILGQKVEFLVSFYNNEISEKSEIFDDQFSVERPDGSNFTLKIRSTKLEDSAMYFCASSEARGGQETQYFGPGTRLLVL.

The sample holds one count of this clone. CDR3 sequence: CASSLGQATNTEAFF. CDR3 in DNA: TGTGCCAGCTCACTTGGACAGGCAACGAACACTGAAGCTTTCTTT. This chain uses TRBV18 with TRBJ1-1, with TRBD1 matching 7 bases. The CDR3 spans 15 residues. Germline V gene lookup returns CDR1 KGHSH and CDR2 LQKENI. Trimming cost V 4 bases and J 1 base; bases outside gene matches: 6.

This chain connects TRBV2 to TRBJ1-4, with unresolved D. V was cut by 4 bases and J by 4 bases, with 10 bases left in between. CDR3 size: 14 residues. Looked up from germline, CDR1 is SNHLY and CDR2 is FYNNEI. The CDR3 here is CASSADKFNEKLFF. CDR3 DNA: TGTGCCAGCAGTGCCGACAAGTTTAATGAAAAACTGTTTTTT.

V is TRBV28 and J is TRBJ1-1; the D gene is possibly TRBD1 (5 bases). CDR1 is MDHEN, CDR2 SYDVKM, per germline. The length of the CDR3 is 11 residues. Trimming removed 6 bases at V and 5 bases at J, with 7 bases between. The CDR3 nucleotides are TGTGCCAGCAGGCGGGGGACTGAAGCTTTCTTT. It specifies CASRRGTEAFF.

This sequence joins TRBV30 and TRBJ2-3; TRBD1 aligns across 9 bases. Germline V gives CDR1 GTSNPN, CDR2 SVGIG (reference sequence). Losses at the gene ends were 3 bases for V and 6 bases for J; bases not matched to a gene: 13. The CDR3 runs 16 residues. The CDR3 coding sequence is TGTGCCTGGAGGGGGGAGGTGGGGACAGGGCCTGATACGCAGTATTTT. It encodes CAWRGEVGTGPDTQYF.

The chain employs TRBV6-6 and TRBJ2-7, with 9 positions matching TRBD1. The germline gives CDR1 MNHNY, CDR2 SVGAGI (reference sequence). V lost 4 bases to trimming and J lost 3 bases; unmatched junction nucleotides: 7. The CDR3 runs to 15 residues. The CDR3 region has the DNA TGTGCCAGCAGTTCGCCGACAGGGGGGGGCTACGAGCAGTACTTC. Residues: CASSSPTGGGYEQYF.

V usage is TRBV21-1 and J usage is TRBJ1-2; TRBD1, as called in the table, went unchecked against the DNA. TRBV21-1 is a recognized pseudogene. The CDR3 has 20 amino acids. CDR3 in DNA: TGTGCCAGCAGCACTCCAAGGGAGTCGGGACAGGGGGCGCGGAACTATGGCTACACCTTC. Translated: CASSTPRESGQGARNYGYTF.

This clone was recorded only once. The rearrangement uses TRBV19 and TRBJ1-5; D is perhaps TRBD1 (5 bases). This CDR3 has 19 residues. V was shortened by 4 bases and J by 0 bases, with 22 bases between the two germline ends. Germline loops: CDR1 LNHDA, CDR2 SQIVND (reference sequence). CDR3 nucleotides: TGTGCCAGTAGTACTCCTTCTTTGGGGCAGCCGAATAGCAATCAGCCCCAGCATTTT. Amino acids: CASSTPSLGQPNSNQPQHF.

V is TRBV7-2 and J is TRBJ2-7, with TRBD2 identical over 10 bases. V gave up 5 bases and J gave up 7 bases; unmatched junction bases: 8. Per the germline V gene, CDR1 is SGHTA and CDR2 is FQGNSA. The CDR3 loop spans 14 amino acids. In nucleotides, the CDR3 is TGTGCCAGCAGCCTGGGACTAGCGACCCAGGAGCAGTACTTC. Translated: CASSLGLATQEQYF.

The chain is built from TRBV9 and TRBJ2-1; 7 nucleotides line up with TRBD2. Germline V gene sequence: CDR1 SGDLS, CDR2 YYNGEE. The J segment lost 7 bases and the V segment lost 4 bases, leaving 2 bases of the junction unmatched. The CDR3 contains 12 residues. CDR3: CASSPGGNEQFF. The CDR3 DNA sequence: TGTGCCAGCAGCCCCGGGGGGAATGAGCAGTTCTTC.

V and J are TRBV6-1 and TRBJ2-1; 8 nucleotides match TRBD2. Germline trimming cut 4 bases from V and 10 bases from J; bases unmatched to any gene: 18. This CDR3 region has 17 residues. CDR1 is MNHNS and CDR2 is SASEGT in the germline V gene. The CDR3 region is CASSVGWYGGALSEQFF. CDR3 DNA sequence: TGTGCCAGCAGTGTCGGTTGGTACGGGGGGGCCCTGTCGGAGCAGTTCTTC.

The chain links TRBV4-1 to TRBJ2-1; TRBD1 aligns across 7 bases. The CDR3 has 16 amino acids. V dropped 2 bases and J dropped 9; count of bases not matched to a gene: 13. Per germline, CDR1 MGHRA and CDR2 YSYEKL. CDR3 region: CASSQPARGQGVEQFF. As DNA, the CDR3 is TGCGCCAGCAGCCAACCGGCGAGGGGGCAAGGGGTTGAGCAGTTCTTC.

A single count supports this clone. The rearrangement uses TRBV2 and TRBJ2-6; 7 positions match TRBD1. Germline CDR1 is SNHLY and CDR2 is FYNNEI. Trimming took 6 bases from V and 3 from J; bases not matched to a gene: 2. CDR3 size: 14 residues. CDR3 in amino acids: CASSTGVGANVLTF. DNA for the CDR3: TGTGCCAGCAGCACAGGGGTTGGGGCCAACGTCCTGACTTTC.

This chain joins TRBV19 and TRBJ2-2, with 12 bases lining up with TRBD2. J gave up 4 bases and V 9 bases, and 9 bases lay outside the gene matches. Germline CDR1 and CDR2: LNHDA and SQIVND (reference sequence). This CDR3 has 16 residues. This CDR3 reads CASRKGLAGLTGELFF. The CDR3 DNA reads as TGTGCCAGCCGGAAAGGACTAGCGGGACTCACCGGGGAGCTGTTTTTT.